Listed below are T cell receptor beta chains from one sample, sequenced in a study of response to subunit inactivated influenza vaccine. TCRdb called the RT-PCR reads again in MiXCR, with one record for every CDR3 protein. The sample consists of about 310,000 distinct CDR3 sequences, about 20% of them appearing once. Sequencing was performed on PBMCs from blood, taken approximately 20 months after vaccination. These receptors all stem from a man aged 50-75 years who received an inactivated influenza vaccine. Each CDR3 is given with its conserved first and last residue. The D gene is left open where the match is weak. Clone sizes are given selectively: once, few, many, or a class where the clone is expanded.

CDR3nt: TGTGCCAGCAAAGACGGAATAGGTCAGCCCCAGCATTTT
CDR3aa: CASKDGIGQPQHF
abundance: once
j_gene: TRBJ1-5
v_gene: TRBV27
d_gene: .

CDR3nt: TGTGCCAGCAGCTTAGAGGCGGGACTAAGCACAGATACGCAGTATTTT
CDR3aa: CASSLEAGLSTDTQYF
abundance: .
j_gene: TRBJ2-3
v_gene: TRBV7-2
d_gene: TRBD2

CDR3nt: TGCAGCGTTGAAGATAGGTTTGAGGGGGCCGGCTACACCTTC
CDR3aa: CSVEDRFEGAGYTF
abundance: .
j_gene: TRBJ1-2
v_gene: TRBV29-1
d_gene: TRBD1

CDR3nt: TGTGCCAGCAGTTTGGTTGCCGGGAGGAATTCACCCCTCCACTTT
CDR3aa: CASSLVAGRNSPLHF
abundance: many
j_gene: TRBJ1-6
v_gene: TRBV12-3/TRBV12-4
d_gene: .

CDR3nt: TGCGCCAGCAGCCAAGATTGGGCCGGGGGTAACACTGAAGCTTTCTTT
CDR3aa: CASSQDWAGGNTEAFF
abundance: .
j_gene: TRBJ1-1
v_gene: TRBV4-3
d_gene: .

CDR3nt: TGTGCTAGTGCCGCTACCGGGACAGGGGAAGAAGCTTTCTTT
CDR3aa: CASAATGTGEEAFF
abundance: .
j_gene: TRBJ1-1
v_gene: TRBV12-5
d_gene: TRBD1

CDR3nt: TGCGCCAGCAGCGTGGGACAGGGACCTGAAGCTTTCTTT
CDR3aa: CASSVGQGPEAFF
abundance: few
j_gene: TRBJ1-1
v_gene: TRBV5-1
d_gene: TRBD1

CDR3nt: TGTGCCAGCAGCCAAGATAGATGGCGGGGGGTCTACAATGAGCAGTTCTTC
CDR3aa: CASSQDRWRGVYNEQFF
abundance: .
j_gene: TRBJ2-1
v_gene: TRBV3-1
d_gene: TRBD2

CDR3nt: TGTGCCAGCAGTGTGACAGGTAACACTGAAGCTTTCTTT
CDR3aa: CASSVTGNTEAFF
abundance: many
j_gene: TRBJ1-1
v_gene: TRBV2
d_gene: .

CDR3nt: TGTGCCACCAACAAGGGAGGGACTGAAGCTTTCTTT
CDR3aa: CATNKGGTEAFF
abundance: few
j_gene: TRBJ1-1
v_gene: TRBV6-2/TRBV6-3
d_gene: .